This T cell receptor (beta chain) was sequenced during a study of blood T cell repertoires in COVID-19. In the authors' workflow: Estimation of nucleated cell counts relied on the amplification of reference gene primers. Profiling relied on immunoSEQ multiplex PCR, and the TCRdb table lists in-frame clones only, not all of them. V and J calls and clone size are those listed in that table; D and trimming were worked out from the DNA. Of 60,000 to 85,000 clones in the sample, 70% to 90% were seen once. The CDR3 consists of 12 residues. The germline CDR1 and CDR2 sequences are SQVTM and ANQGSEA. V was trimmed by 0 bases and J by 10 bases, leaving 9 bases between them.

The chain carries TRBV29-1 and TRBJ1-4; D is unresolved. This sequence was found in a woman aged 50 to 60 with COVID-19, enrolled during active disease. The sample consisted of peripheral blood. CDR3 residues: CSVEDHGGKLFF. CDR3 coding DNA: TGCAGCGTTGAAGATCACGGTGGAAAACTGTTTTTT.